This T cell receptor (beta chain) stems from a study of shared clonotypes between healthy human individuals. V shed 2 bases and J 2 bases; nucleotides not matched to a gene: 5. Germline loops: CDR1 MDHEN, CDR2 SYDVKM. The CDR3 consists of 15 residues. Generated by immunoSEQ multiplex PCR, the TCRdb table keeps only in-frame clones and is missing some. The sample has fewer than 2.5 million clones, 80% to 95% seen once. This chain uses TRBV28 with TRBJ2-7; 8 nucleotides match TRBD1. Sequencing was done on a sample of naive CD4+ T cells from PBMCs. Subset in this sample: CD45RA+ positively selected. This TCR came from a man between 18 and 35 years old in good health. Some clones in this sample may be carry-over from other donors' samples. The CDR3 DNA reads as TGTGCCAGCAGTTTAGACAGGGGTTTTACCTACGAGCAGTACTTC. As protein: CASSLDRGFTYEQYF.